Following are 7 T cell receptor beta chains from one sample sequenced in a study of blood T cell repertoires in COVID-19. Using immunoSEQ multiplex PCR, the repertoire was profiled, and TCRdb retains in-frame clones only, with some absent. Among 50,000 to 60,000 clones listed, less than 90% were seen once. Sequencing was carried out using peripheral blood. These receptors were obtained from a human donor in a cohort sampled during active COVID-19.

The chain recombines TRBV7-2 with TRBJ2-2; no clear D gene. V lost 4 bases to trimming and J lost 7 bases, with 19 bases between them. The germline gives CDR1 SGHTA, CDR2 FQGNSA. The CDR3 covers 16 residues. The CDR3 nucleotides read TGTGCCAGCAGCTCCCGACTCCAATCAACTGTCGGGGAGCTGTTTTTT. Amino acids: CASSSRLQSTVGELFF.

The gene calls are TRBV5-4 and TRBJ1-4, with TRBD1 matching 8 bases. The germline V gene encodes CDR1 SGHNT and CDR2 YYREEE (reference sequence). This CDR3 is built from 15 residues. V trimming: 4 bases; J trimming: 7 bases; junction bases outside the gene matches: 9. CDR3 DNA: TGTGCCAGCAGCCGTGGACAGGGCTCAAGTGAAAAACTGTTTTTT. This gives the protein CASSRGQGSSEKLFF.

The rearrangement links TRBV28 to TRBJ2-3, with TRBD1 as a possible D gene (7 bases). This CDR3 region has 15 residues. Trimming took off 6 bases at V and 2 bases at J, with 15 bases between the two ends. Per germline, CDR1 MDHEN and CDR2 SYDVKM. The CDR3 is CASSQGGITTDTQYF. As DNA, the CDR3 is TGTGCCAGCAGCCAGGGGGGAATTACCACAGATACGCAGTATTTT.

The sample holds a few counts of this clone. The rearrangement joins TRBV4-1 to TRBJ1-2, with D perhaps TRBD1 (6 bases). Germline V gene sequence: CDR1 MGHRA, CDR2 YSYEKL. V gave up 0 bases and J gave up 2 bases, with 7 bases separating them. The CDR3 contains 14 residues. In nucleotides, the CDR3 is TGCGCCAGCAGCCAAGAAACAGGGAACTATGGCTACACCTTC. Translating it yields CASSQETGNYGYTF.

The CDR3 is CASSLQGMGQPQHF. For the CDR3, the DNA is TGTGCCAGCAGCTTGCAGGGTATGGGTCAGCCCCAGCATTTT. The chain couples TRBV7-8 to TRBJ1-5, with D perhaps matching TRBD1 (5 bases). Looked up from germline, CDR1 is SGHVS and CDR2 is FQNEAQ. Trimming took 3 bases from V and 6 from J, leaving 12 bases between them. This CDR3 has 14 amino acids.

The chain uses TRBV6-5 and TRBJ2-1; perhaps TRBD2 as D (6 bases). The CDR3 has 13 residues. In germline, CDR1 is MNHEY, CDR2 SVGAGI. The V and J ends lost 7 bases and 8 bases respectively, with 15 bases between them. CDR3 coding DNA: TGTGCCAGCACCCAGACGGGGGTCGATGAGCAGTTCTTC. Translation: CASTQTGVDEQFF.

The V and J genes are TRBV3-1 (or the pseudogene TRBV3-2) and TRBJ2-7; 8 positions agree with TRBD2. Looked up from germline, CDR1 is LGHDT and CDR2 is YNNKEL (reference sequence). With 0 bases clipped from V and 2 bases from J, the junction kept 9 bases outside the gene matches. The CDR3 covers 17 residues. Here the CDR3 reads CASSQDPRGAQTYEQYF. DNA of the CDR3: TGTGCCAGCAGCCAAGACCCGCGGGGGGCCCAAACCTACGAGCAGTACTTC.